This is a list of T cell receptor beta chains from one sample in a study of control samples from healthy donors and cancer patients. TCRdb's copy holds only in-frame clones and misses some; the assay was immunoSEQ multiplex PCR. The data hold tens of thousands of clones, with 84% observed a single time. Specimen: PBMCs. These receptors were obtained from a woman aged 50 to 65 with lung cancer. Each CDR3 is given with its conserved first and last residue.

v_call cdr3_aa
TRBV15 CATSRGARGSPLHF
TRBV7-2 CASSLVAGGKDAGTQYF
TRBV20-1 CSASNPGQPTNEQFF
TRBV5-1 CASSPTGGDEKLFF
TRBV9 CASSVRLGYEQYF
TRBV5-8 CASSLGAGGNTEAFF
TRBV5-8 CASKGQTNTEAFF
TRBV28 CASTIPPLGNYGYTF
TRBV5-5 CASSFQDGSYEQYF
TRBV6-2/TRBV6-3 CASTPRGGGSYEQYF
TRBV13 CASSLGRANTGELFF
TRBV7-2 CASSLNWDLYF
TRBV19 CASSTAANTGELFF
TRBV2 CASSGTGVSQPQHF
TRBV7-3 CASSAQGTHSPLHF
TRBV11-3 CASSAHPWEQGVTTDTQYF
TRBV6-5 CASSYSTPSEQYF
TRBV12-1 CASSPEMAPPEQYF
TRBV18 CASSPGQGGNEQFF
TRBV11-3 CASSPGGRDYEQFF
TRBV5-4 CASSLGSGRNTEAFF
TRBV10-3 CAISGSGDNEQFF
TRBV7-7 CASSGSPRDTRYF
TRBV18 CASSPPRSYGYTF
TRBV4-3 CASSQGPGAEAFF
TRBV10-1 CASSEQVANSPLHF
TRBV11-2 CASSLDTGRNQPQHF
TRBV29-1 CSVEVPTGQGGNTEAFF
TRBV11-3 CASSLRQGLNIQYF
TRBV19 CASSMDSGRELFF
TRBV7-3 CASSLSYNSPLHF